Listed here are 30 T cell receptor beta chains from one sample, sequenced in a study of technical replicates of blood from a few donors. Libraries were prepared by immunoSEQ multiplex PCR; TCRdb keeps only in-frame clonotypes and omits some of them. This repertoire shows about 100,000 clones, approximately 94% found once; its top ten account for 0.2% to 0.25%. Sequencing input: T cells isolated from PBMCs. These receptors were obtained from a human donor in good health.

The rearrangement uses TRBV6-6 and TRBJ2-5; a weak D match, TRBD2 (6 bases). This CDR3 has 16 residues. V was clipped by 2 bases and J by 1 base, with 14 bases between them. CDR1 is MNHNY and CDR2 is SVGAGI in the germline V gene (reference sequence). This chain's CDR3 is CASSYPAGSGQETQYF. The CDR3 DNA reads as TGTGCCAGCAGTTACCCGGCGGGGAGCGGCCAAGAGACCCAGTACTTC.

The chain joins TRBV4-1 to TRBJ2-1; possible D gene TRBD2, 5 bases. The CDR3 runs 18 residues. Trimming pared 3 bases from V and 4 bases from J, leaving 22 bases between. The germline CDR1 and CDR2 sequences are MGHRA and YSYEKL. CDR3 in DNA: TGCGCCAGCAGCCATAACATTCTGTTGAGCGGCACGTACAATGAGCAGTTCTTC. It is translated as CASSHNILLSGTYNEQFF.

The CDR3 spells CASSPRTDSYEQYF. The CDR3 DNA is TGTGCCAGTAGTCCCCGGACAGATTCCTACGAGCAGTACTTC. The V gene is TRBV19, the J gene TRBJ2-7; maybe TRBD1 (6 bases). This CDR3 region has 14 residues. V dropped 5 bases and J dropped 1 base, with 12 bases sitting between them. CDR1 and CDR2 from the germline V gene are LNHDA and SQIVND (reference sequence).

This sequence joins TRBV11-2 and TRBJ1-2; 12 nucleotides line up with TRBD1. The junction had 6 bases not matched to a gene; V was cut back by 1 base and J by 3 bases. Per germline, CDR1 SGHAT and CDR2 FQNNGV. CDR3 size: 17 residues. The CDR3 reads CASSLAGTGGPYYGYTF. In nucleotides, the CDR3 is TGTGCCAGCAGCTTAGCCGGGACAGGGGGCCCGTACTATGGCTACACCTTC.

The genes are TRBV7-6 and TRBJ1-1, with 8 bases aligning to TRBD1. This CDR3 is 18 amino acids long. The trim removed 1 base at V and 5 bases at J, leaving 15 bases unmatched. In germline, CDR1 is SGHVS, CDR2 FNYEAQ. CDR3 DNA: TGTGCCAGCAGCTTAGTGATCCGGGACAGGCAGGGGGGTACTGAAGCTTTCTTT. It codes for CASSLVIRDRQGGTEAFF.

The gene calls are TRBV12-5 and TRBJ2-7; 8 nucleotides align to TRBD1. The germline V gene has CDR1 LGHNT and CDR2 FRNRAP. There are 18 residues in the CDR3. The junction had 13 bases not matched to a gene; V was cut back by 1 base and J by 2 bases. The DNA of the CDR3 is TGTGCTAGTGGTTTGGAAAGGACAGGGCCATTAAAGGCCTACGAGCAGTACTTC. Translation gives CASGLERTGPLKAYEQYF.

The chain joins TRBV4-1 to TRBJ2-7, with 10 nucleotides matching TRBD2. There are 17 residues in the CDR3. Germline loops: CDR1 MGHRA, CDR2 YSYEKL. V gave up 4 bases and J gave up 5 bases; unmatched junction bases: 14. The CDR3: CASSRVLRAGGSDEQYF. The CDR3 DNA reads TGCGCCAGCAGCCGCGTACTGAGAGCGGGAGGGTCAGACGAGCAGTACTTC.

The rearrangement uses TRBV18 and TRBJ1-3, with TRBD1 identical over 7 bases. Germline assignment: CDR1 KGHSH and CDR2 LQKENI. V shed 2 bases, J shed 3 bases, and the junction held 10 bases outside the gene matches. This CDR3 is 17 amino acids long. The CDR3 sequence is CASSPEGALGNGNTIYF. CDR3 DNA: TGTGCCAGCTCACCAGAGGGGGCTTTAGGAAATGGAAACACCATATATTTT.

The chain joins TRBV5-1 to TRBJ2-1, with D possibly matching TRBD1 (5 bases). Deletions cut 2 bases from V and 8 bases from J, with 8 bases between. Germline CDR1 SGHRS, CDR2 YFSETQ. This CDR3 region has 12 residues. The CDR3 here is CASSFQGDEQFF. Written as DNA, the CDR3 is TGCGCCAGCAGCTTTCAGGGCGATGAGCAGTTCTTC. Variable domain in full (rest from reference TRBV5-1 and TRBJ2-1): KAGVTQTPRYLIKTRGQQVTLSCSPISGHRSVSWYQQTPGQGLQFLFEYFSETQRNKGNFPGRFSGRQFSNSRSEMNVSTLELGDSALYLCASSFQGDEQFFGPGTRLTVL.

The chain joins TRBV29-1 to TRBJ2-1, with 10 positions matching TRBD2. This CDR3 contains 14 residues. The germline gives CDR1 SQVTM, CDR2 ANQGSEA. The V segment lost 7 bases and the J segment 2 bases; nucleotides outside the gene matches: 5. The CDR3 DNA follows: TGCAGCGCAATTGGACTAGCGGCCTACAATGAGCAGTTCTTC. It specifies CSAIGLAAYNEQFF.

V gene TRBV30 combines with J gene TRBJ2-5, with D possibly matching TRBD2 (7 bases). V was clipped by 0 bases and J by 2 bases, with 19 bases between them. Germline V gives CDR1 GTSNPN, CDR2 SVGIG (reference sequence). This CDR3 is 17 amino acids long. CDR3 bases: TGTGCCTGGAGTGTATCCGGCCAGGGAGGGGGGCAAGAGACCCAGTACTTC. It yields the protein CAWSVSGQGGGQETQYF.

The chain employs TRBV29-1 and TRBJ2-7; 12 bases fit TRBD2. CDR1 is SQVTM, CDR2 ANQGSEA, per germline. This CDR3 has 15 amino acids. V was pared by 4 bases and J by 1 base, with 5 bases of the junction left unmatched. CDR3 residues: CSVVPGTSGSYEQYF. The CDR3 DNA sequence: TGCAGCGTTGTGCCCGGGACTAGCGGGTCCTACGAGCAGTACTTC.

This chain joins TRBV27 and TRBJ2-4; D might be TRBD1 (5 bases). The V gene lost 3 bases and the J gene lost 10 bases, with 10 bases spanning the gap. Per the germline V gene, CDR1 is MNHEY and CDR2 is SMNVEV (reference sequence). CDR3 length: 12 residues. Here the CDR3 DNA reads TGTGCCAGCAGTTTCGACAGAAGAATTCAGTACTTC. This gives the protein CASSFDRRIQYF.

This clone was observed a single time. Other DNA sequences of this sample code for an identical CDR3. The genes are TRBV6-1 and TRBJ2-7; no clear D gene. Germline CDR1 reads MNHNS; CDR2 reads SASEGT. The V end was cut by 1 base, the J end by 3 bases, with 10 bases between. The CDR3 runs 14 residues. CDR3 coding DNA: TGTGCCAGCAGTGAAGTGGGCACATACTACGAGCAGTACTTC. This codes for CASSEVGTYYEQYF.

The chain links TRBV7-8 to TRBJ1-2, with 7 nucleotides matching TRBD1. This CDR3 region has 13 residues. V lost 5 bases to trimming and J lost 3 bases; unmatched junction nucleotides: 3. Germline V CDR1 and CDR2: SGHVS, FQNEAQ. Written as DNA, the CDR3 is TGTGCCAGCAGCCCCGGGACAGACTATGGCTACACCTTC. This sequence encodes CASSPGTDYGYTF. Full variable domain (outside the CDR3, taken from reference TRBV7-8 and TRBJ1-2): GAGVSQSPRYKVAKRGQDVALRCDPISGHVSLFWYQQALGQGPEFLTYFQNEAQLDKSGLPSDRFFAERPEGSVSTLKIQRTQQEDSAVYLCASSPGTDYGYTFGSGTRLTVV.

J is TRBJ1-1 and V is TRBV10-1; tentatively, D is TRBD1 (6 bases). The ends were cut back, 11 bases at V and 10 bases at J, with 26 bases in the middle. The CDR3 length is 14 residues. Germline CDR1 and CDR2: WNHNN and SYGVQD (reference sequence). The CDR3 region is CAFWGGGGVERAFF. The CDR3 DNA sequence: TGCGCCTTCTGGGGAGGAGGGGGGGTTGAACGAGCTTTCTTT.

The rearrangement links TRBV19 to TRBJ2-5, with TRBD1 identical over 10 bases. CDR1 and CDR2 (germline): LNHDA, SQIVND (reference sequence). The V segment lost 3 bases and the J segment 2 bases; nucleotides outside the gene matches: 3. The CDR3 has 15 amino acids. The CDR3 DNA reads TGTGCCAGTAGTATTGGGACAGGGGCACAAGAGACCCAGTACTTC. This translates into CASSIGTGAQETQYF.

This chain uses TRBV6-5 with TRBJ2-5, with 8 bases fitting TRBD2. After removal of 4 bases from V and 3 bases from J, the junction contained 7 bases not matched to a gene. CDR1 is MNHEY, CDR2 SVGAGI, per germline. The CDR3 covers 15 residues. CDR3 loop: CASSSNSGRKETQYF. DNA for the CDR3: TGTGCCAGCAGTTCTAACAGCGGGAGAAAAGAGACCCAGTACTTC.

V and J are TRBV2 and TRBJ2-2, with 9 bases identical to TRBD1. Germline CDR1 reads SNHLY; CDR2 reads FYNNEI. The J segment lost 7 bases and the V segment lost 8 bases, leaving 5 bases of the junction unmatched. The CDR3 is made up of 13 amino acids. The CDR3: CASGQGTNGELFF. CDR3 nucleotide sequence: TGTGCCAGCGGACAGGGGACTAACGGGGAGCTGTTTTTT.

The chain links TRBV4-1 to TRBJ1-5; D is possibly TRBD1 (6 bases). The CDR3 runs 14 residues. Germline values: CDR1 MGHRA, CDR2 YSYEKL. V lost 3 bases to trimming and J lost 6 bases, with 12 bases between them. The CDR3 nucleotides are TGCGCCAGCAGCCAGAGGGGGAAGGGTCAGCCCCAGCATTTT. Its translation is CASSQRGKGQPQHF.

This chain connects TRBV7-9 to TRBJ1-1, with 7 positions matching TRBD1. With 1 base clipped from V and 5 bases from J, the junction kept 4 bases outside the gene matches. Germline V gene lookup returns CDR1 SEHNR and CDR2 FQNEAQ (reference sequence). This CDR3 comprises 14 residues. CDR3 DNA sequence: TGTGCCAGCAGCTTAGTCGGGACAGTAACTGAAGCTTTCTTT. This gives the protein CASSLVGTVTEAFF.

V is TRBV5-1 and J is TRBJ1-4, with 11 bases matching TRBD1. This CDR3 region has 15 residues. Unmatched junction bases numbered 5, after V lost 0 bases and J lost 10 bases. In germline, CDR1 is SGHRS, CDR2 YFSETQ. CDR3 protein: CASSLGGQGVGKLFF. For the CDR3, the DNA is TGCGCCAGCAGCTTGGGGGGACAGGGGGTCGGAAAACTGTTTTTT.

This clone was observed a single time. The chain uses TRBV10-1 and TRBJ1-1; no firm D call. The germline gives CDR1 WNHNN, CDR2 SYGVQD (reference sequence). CDR3 length: 13 amino acids. Trimming stripped 6 bases from V and 1 base from J, with 9 bases between. The CDR3 reads CASSQNTNTEAFF. The CDR3 DNA reads as TGCGCCAGCAGCCAGAATACGAACACTGAAGCTTTCTTT.

This chain joins TRBV19 and TRBJ2-7; 8 bases match TRBD1. Trimming at V came to 3 bases and at J to 2 bases, leaving 3 bases not matched to a gene. CDR1 is LNHDA, CDR2 SQIVND, per germline (reference sequence). The CDR3 length is 14 residues. This chain's CDR3 is CASSMRTGTYEQYF. The DNA of the CDR3 is TGTGCCAGTAGTATGCGGACAGGGACCTACGAGCAGTACTTC.

The chain employs TRBV28 and TRBJ2-3, with TRBD2 matching 8 bases. Trimming took 2 bases from V and 7 from J; bases not matched to a gene: 14. The CDR3 runs to 17 residues. Germline-derived CDR1 and CDR2 are MDHEN and SYDVKM. The CDR3 loop is CASSLDFTAGGGNTQYF. As DNA, the CDR3 is TGTGCCAGCAGTTTAGATTTTACGGCGGGGGGCGGGAATACGCAGTATTTT.

V usage is TRBV4-1 and J usage is TRBJ2-1, with TRBD2 identical over 8 bases. Germline-derived CDR1 and CDR2 are MGHRA and YSYEKL. The CDR3 has 14 residues. V gave up 5 bases and J gave up 7 bases; unmatched junction bases: 7. The CDR3: CASSTPGGRNEQFF. In nucleotides, the CDR3 is TGCGCCAGCAGCACACCGGGGGGGCGGAATGAGCAGTTCTTC.

This rearrangement joins TRBV4-1 to TRBJ1-3, with D possibly being TRBD1 (5 bases). This CDR3 is built from 15 residues. V dropped 2 bases and J dropped 7 bases, with 15 bases sitting between them. Germline CDR1 and CDR2: MGHRA and YSYEKL. Here the CDR3 DNA reads TGCGCCAGCAGCCAAACTGGGACGGAGGGTAACACCATATATTTT. Its protein product is CASSQTGTEGNTIYF.

The gene calls are TRBV6-6 and TRBJ2-1; D may be TRBD1 (6 bases). Trimming shortened V by 2 bases and J by 5 bases, and 10 bases separated the two germline ends. The germline V gene has CDR1 MNHNY and CDR2 SVGAGI (reference sequence). The CDR3 consists of 14 residues. For the CDR3, the DNA is TGTGCCAGCAGTTACCCCGACAGGCACAATGAGCAGTTCTTC. Its protein product is CASSYPDRHNEQFF.

The chain carries TRBV28 and TRBJ1-1; D possibly corresponds to TRBD1 (5 bases). Germline V CDR1 and CDR2: MDHEN, SYDVKM. This CDR3 is built from 14 residues. V was pared by 4 bases and J by 7 bases, with 16 bases between. In DNA form, the CDR3 reads TGTGCCAGCAGTTCCCCGGCGGGGGACGGTGAAGCTTTCTTT. Its translation is CASSSPAGDGEAFF.

The chain is built from TRBV27 and TRBJ2-2; TRBD2 aligns across 12 bases. The CDR3 consists of 17 residues. V gave up 5 bases and J gave up 5 bases; unmatched junction bases: 9. The germline V gene encodes CDR1 MNHEY and CDR2 SMNVEV (reference sequence). The CDR3 loop is CASSRPSGRGSTGELFF. CDR3 DNA sequence: TGTGCCAGCAGTCGACCTAGCGGGAGGGGAAGTACCGGGGAGCTGTTTTTT.